This T cell receptor beta chain originates from a study of cytomegalovirus exposure and HLA in healthy donors. Study overall: Of all 400 or so donors who were genotyped, about 80% belonged to the Caucasian-associated ancestry cluster. Study outcomes and limitations: A further, later analysis showed that HLA-associated TCR beta chains (compared with equally common others) were more clonally expanded. When analyzed later, a missense DCLRE1C variant was found to be linked to TCR beta V- and J-gene trimming.

Per germline, CDR1 SGHTA and CDR2 FQGNSA. Unmatched junction bases numbered 4, after V lost 4 bases and J lost 7 bases. The CDR3 runs to 14 residues. Notes on this clone: Its antigen remains unidentified.

Primers for the PCR totalled 60 Vbeta and 13 Jbeta. TCRdb's table, derived via immunoSEQ multiplex PCR, lists solely in-frame clones and lacks some. The table has around 78,000 clones, about four fifths seen once. Healthy bone marrow donors supplied every sample. Sample: PBMCs. J is TRBJ2-2 and V is TRBV7-2; 9 bases are shared with TRBD1. The receptor's source is a woman in her fifties or sixties in good health and CMV-seronegative. CDR3: CASSWTGEVGELFF. CDR3 nucleotides: TGTGCCAGCAGCTGGACAGGGGAGGTCGGGGAGCTGTTTTTT.